This record looks at one T cell receptor beta chain sequence and its context. The antigen is not known. MiXCR, run by TCRdb on the RT-PCR reads, gives a single entry per CDR3 protein. The sample consists of approximately 700,000 distinct CDR3 sequences, approximately 15% of them appearing once. The data stem from a study of response to subunit inactivated influenza vaccine. The J segment lost 6 bases and the V segment lost 4 bases, leaving 9 bases of the junction unmatched. The V gene's germline CDR1 is LGHNA and CDR2 YNFKEQ. The CDR3 totals 17 residues. Overall study findings and caveats: The study's authors posited that every seasonal influenza vaccination enlists few new T cells.

The material was PBMCs from blood, obtained 14 to 15 days before vaccination. The chain employs TRBV4-2 and TRBJ2-2; TRBD2 matches 12 bases. This clonotype was sampled from a man aged 50 to 59 who received an inactivated influenza vaccine. CDR3 bases: TGTGCCAGCAGCCCGGAAGTACTAGCGGGAGGAGCCGGGGAGCTGTTTTTT. The encoded protein is CASSPEVLAGGAGELFF.